The 8 T cell receptor beta chains below were found in one sample sequenced in a study of lymphopenia after photon versus proton radiotherapy. Measured with immunoSEQ multiplex PCR; TCRdb has only the in-frame clones, and not every one. The top ten clones hold roughly 27% of a sample with about 53,000 clones, over 70% of them seen once. The sample consisted of peripheral blood, taken from a patient treated with photon-based radiotherapy. All receptors derive from a man aged 45 to 65 with gastric cancer.

The V call is TRBV18, the J call TRBJ2-3, with a tentative D call TRBD2 (6 bases). The germline V gene has CDR1 KGHSH and CDR2 LQKENI. This CDR3 spans 16 amino acids. V was pared by 4 bases and J by 2 bases, with 16 bases between. CDR3 coding DNA: TGTGCCAGCTCACGATACCCGGGACTGTACACAGATACGCAGTATTTT. This codes for CASSRYPGLYTDTQYF.

The chain couples TRBV7-2 to TRBJ1-2, with a weak D call TRBD1 (5 bases). The CDR3 sequence is 15 residues long. V was cut by 5 bases and J by 7 bases, with 20 bases left in between. Germline V gene data show CDR1 as SGHTA and CDR2 as FQGNSA. Here the CDR3 DNA reads TGTGCCAGCAGCGGCCAAAGCCAGGGTTATTCTGGCTACACCTTC. Residues: CASSGQSQGYSGYTF.

V usage is TRBV5-4 and J usage is TRBJ2-5; TRBD2 matches at 10 bases. From germline, CDR1 is SGHNT and CDR2 YYREEE (reference sequence). V trimming: 4 bases; J trimming: 3 bases; junction bases outside the gene matches: 9. The CDR3 covers 16 residues. CDR3 sequence reads: CASSPVAGGGEETQYF. The CDR3 nucleotides are TGTGCCAGCAGCCCCGTAGCGGGAGGAGGGGAAGAGACCCAGTACTTC.

This clone was recorded once. The rearrangement joins TRBV2 to TRBJ1-5; D gene unclear. Germline-derived CDR1 and CDR2 are SNHLY and FYNNEI. V lost 3 bases to trimming and J lost 4 bases, with 10 bases between them. The CDR3 has 14 residues. The CDR3 loop is CASSDQAPNQPQHF. Written as DNA, the CDR3 is TGTGCCAGCAGTGACCAGGCTCCTAATCAGCCCCAGCATTTT.

The chain is built from TRBV5-1 and TRBJ2-1, with 7 bases aligning to TRBD1. The CDR3 loop spans 16 amino acids. With 4 bases clipped from V and 0 bases from J, the junction kept 7 bases outside the gene matches. Germline CDR1 is SGHRS and CDR2 is YFSETQ. This CDR3 is CASSDRQGFSYNEQFF. The DNA of the CDR3 is TGCGCCAGCAGCGATCGACAGGGATTCTCCTACAATGAGCAGTTCTTC.

The chain combines TRBV27 with TRBJ2-7; TRBD2 agrees at 8 bases. V trimming: 2 bases; J trimming: 0 bases; junction bases outside the gene matches: 3. Per germline, CDR1 MNHEY and CDR2 SMNVEV (reference sequence). CDR3 length: 15 residues. The CDR3 nucleotides read TGTGCCAGCAGTTTAACTAGCGGTTACTCCTACGAGCAGTACTTC. Protein product: CASSLTSGYSYEQYF.

V usage is TRBV11-2 and J usage is TRBJ2-1, with D unresolved. The CDR3 runs 15 residues. V was shortened by 8 bases and J by 8 bases, with 22 bases between the two germline ends. Per germline, CDR1 SGHAT and CDR2 FQNNGV. The CDR3 coding sequence is TGTGCCAGCCGGAAGGGTGCCGTAGGTATGGATGAGCAGTTCTTC. Translating it yields CASRKGAVGMDEQFF.

The chain has TRBV19 and TRBJ2-1; 8 nucleotides align to TRBD2. Losses at the gene ends were 7 bases for V and 5 bases for J; bases not matched to a gene: 7. Germline CDR1 and CDR2: LNHDA and SQIVND (reference sequence). This CDR3 is 14 amino acids long. Written as DNA, the CDR3 is TGTGCCAGTATCCACGGACTAGCTCACAATGAGCAGTTCTTC. Protein product: CASIHGLAHNEQFF.